Listed here are 31 T cell receptor beta chains from one sample, sequenced in a study of CD8 T cells in Susac syndrome. RNA was extracted with the RNeasy kit, and a quantity of roughly 0.5 to 1 ug was reverse transcribed using random hexamers. TCRdb independently ran MiXCR on the immunoSEQ multiplex PCR reads; one entry per CDR3 protein. The sample lists 100,000 to 150,000 distinct CDR3 sequences, roughly 80% seen once, with approximately 0.51% in the top ten. The sequenced sample consisted of CD8+ T cells from PBMCs. The receptors come from a human donor with multiple sclerosis.

V and J are TRBV27 and TRBJ2-7; 7 nucleotides match TRBD2. This CDR3 is 12 amino acids long. Germline V gene lookup returns CDR1 MNHEY and CDR2 SMNVEV (reference sequence). V shed 5 bases, J shed 5 bases, and the junction held 3 bases outside the gene matches. The CDR3 nucleotides read TGTGCCAGCAGTCCTGGGAGGGACGAGCAGTACTTC. It specifies CASSPGRDEQYF.

The chain uses TRBV24-1 and TRBJ2-5; TRBD1 matches 7 bases. This CDR3 has 15 amino acids. CDR1 and CDR2 (germline): KGHDR, SFDVKD. V was pared by 5 bases and J by 4 bases, with 9 bases of the junction left unmatched. CDR3 bases: TGTGCCACCAGTGCCACAGGGGTTATCTTAGAGACCCAGTACTTC. Residues: CATSATGVILETQYF.

V gene TRBV18 combines with J gene TRBJ2-7; 7 bases line up with TRBD1. Losses at the gene ends were 2 bases for V and 6 bases for J; bases not matched to a gene: 4. CDR3 length: 13 amino acids. Germline CDR1 KGHSH, CDR2 LQKENI. The CDR3: CASSPRGRVEQYF. CDR3 bases: TGTGCCAGCTCACCAAGGGGGCGGGTCGAGCAGTACTTC.

The chain is built from TRBV2 and TRBJ1-3, with a possible D match to TRBD1 (6 bases). This CDR3 spans 16 amino acids. Trimming left V 10 bases short and J 2 bases short, with 21 bases between. Looked up from germline, CDR1 is SNHLY and CDR2 is FYNNEI. In DNA form, the CDR3 reads TGTGCCATCTCCCCGCCGCTAGGGGGTCCTGGAAACACCATATATTTT. Its protein is CAISPPLGGPGNTIYF.

J is TRBJ1-6 and V is TRBV19, with D unresolved. V gave up 8 bases and J gave up 9 bases, with 14 bases separating them. CDR3 size: 13 residues. CDR1 and CDR2 from the germline V gene are LNHDA and SQIVND (reference sequence). The CDR3 DNA is TGTGCCAGTTTAAGGGATTCGACTTCACCCCTCCACTTT. Translated, it gives CASLRDSTSPLHF.

This sequence joins TRBV27 and TRBJ1-1, with D hard to call. Germline CDR1 reads MNHEY; CDR2 reads SMNVEV (reference sequence). CDR3 size: 11 residues. The germline V and J ends were trimmed by 10 bases and 5 bases, with 11 bases remaining between them. The CDR3 loop reads CAIMSGTEAFF. As DNA, the CDR3 is TGTGCCATTATGAGTGGGACTGAAGCTTTCTTT.

V and J are TRBV4-1 and TRBJ2-1; D perhaps matches TRBD1 (6 bases). Trimming removed 2 bases at V and 3 bases at J, with 8 bases between. Germline CDR1 and CDR2: MGHRA and YSYEKL. The CDR3 totals 14 residues. The CDR3 protein is CASSQRGYYNEQFF. In DNA form, the CDR3 reads TGCGCCAGCAGCCAAAGGGGGTACTACAATGAGCAGTTCTTC.

V is TRBV7-6 and J is TRBJ1-5; D remains ambiguous. The CDR3 loop spans 13 amino acids. Trimming pared 5 bases from V and 4 bases from J, leaving 9 bases between. Germline assignment: CDR1 SGHVS and CDR2 FNYEAQ. The DNA for the CDR3 is TGTGCCAGCAGCGAAGAATTAAATCAGCCCCAGCATTTT. Protein sequence: CASSEELNQPQHF.

The chain employs TRBV6-5 and TRBJ2-1; D unresolved. V dropped 6 bases and J dropped 5 bases, with 5 bases sitting between them. CDR1 MNHEY and CDR2 SVGAGI come from the germline V gene. The CDR3 is 11 amino acids. The CDR3 is CASRYNNEQFF. DNA of the CDR3: TGTGCCAGCAGATACAACAATGAGCAGTTCTTC.

V gene TRBV4-1 combines with J gene TRBJ2-1, with 9 bases that match TRBD2. V gave up 3 bases and J gave up 4 bases; unmatched junction bases: 10. The V gene's germline CDR1 is MGHRA and CDR2 YSYEKL. The length of the CDR3 is 17 residues. The CDR3 region has the DNA TGCGCCAGCAGCCACGATCCCTTAGCGGGAGAATACAATGAGCAGTTCTTC. It is translated as CASSHDPLAGEYNEQFF.

Only a few counts were recorded for this clonotype. The rearrangement joins TRBV5-8 to TRBJ1-1, with a possible D match to TRBD1 (6 bases). The V gene lost 4 bases and the J gene lost 4 bases, with 26 bases spanning the gap. The germline V gene has CDR1 SGHTS and CDR2 YDEGEE. This CDR3 region has 18 residues. DNA for the CDR3: TGTGCCAGCAGCGCTGAGACCACTGGGACATCTAATAGCACTGAAGCTTTCTTT. Amino acids: CASSAETTGTSNSTEAFF.

The chain uses TRBV2 and TRBJ2-5; D tentatively fits TRBD1 or TRBD2 (5 bases each). Trimming removed 4 bases at V and 7 bases at J, with 13 bases between. Germline CDR1 is SNHLY and CDR2 is FYNNEI. The CDR3 length is 13 residues. The CDR3 reads CASSGDGSGTQYF. The CDR3 bases are TGTGCCAGCAGTGGGGACGGGTCGGGGACCCAGTACTTC.

The V gene is TRBV5-1, the J gene TRBJ2-2; TRBD2 aligns across 9 bases. The germline V gene has CDR1 SGHRS and CDR2 YFSETQ. The J segment lost 2 bases and the V segment lost 2 bases, leaving 4 bases of the junction unmatched. The CDR3 extends over 16 amino acids. CDR3 region: CASSFPSGINTGELFF. DNA of the CDR3: TGCGCCAGCAGCTTCCCTAGCGGGATTAACACCGGGGAGCTGTTTTTT.

V usage is TRBV27 and J usage is TRBJ2-3; 8 bases fit TRBD1. The CDR3 runs 15 residues. Germline-derived CDR1 and CDR2 are MNHEY and SMNVEV (reference sequence). Unmatched junction bases numbered 10, after V lost 7 bases and J lost 4 bases. The CDR3 DNA sequence: TGTGCCAGCACCGAGGACAGGGCAGGGGCAGATACGCAGTATTTT. This encodes CASTEDRAGADTQYF.

The chain has TRBV24-1 and TRBJ1-5; D is possibly TRBD1 (5 bases). This CDR3 is built from 14 residues. Germline CDR1 is KGHDR and CDR2 is SFDVKD. Trimming cost V 6 bases and J 8 bases, with 16 bases left between them. The CDR3 sequence: CATSPRGDGEPQHF. CDR3 coding DNA: TGTGCCACCAGTCCTAGGGGTGACGGAGAGCCCCAGCATTTT.

The rearrangement joins TRBV12-3 or TRBV12-4 to TRBJ2-7; perhaps TRBD2 as D (6 bases). The length of the CDR3 is 15 residues. V dropped 1 base and J dropped 3 bases, with 13 bases sitting between them. The CDR3: CASSLGGGGLYEQYF. CDR3 sequence (DNA): TGTGCCAGCAGTTTAGGGGGAGGAGGCCTCTACGAGCAGTACTTC.

In its sample, this clonotype was seen a few times. The chain is built from TRBV7-2 and TRBJ2-1, with TRBD1 as a possible D gene (6 bases). The CDR3 runs to 14 residues. From germline, CDR1 is SGHTA and CDR2 FQGNSA. The V end was cut by 2 bases, the J end by 6 bases, with 11 bases between. The CDR3 DNA reads TGTGCCAGCAGCTTAACGGGCAGGGGCAATGAGCAGTTCTTC. It specifies CASSLTGRGNEQFF.

This chain connects TRBV5-4 to TRBJ1-4, with TRBD1 identical over 7 bases. The germline gives CDR1 SGHNT, CDR2 YYREEE (reference sequence). V shed 4 bases and J 2 bases; nucleotides not matched to a gene: 8. The CDR3 totals 16 residues. The CDR3 protein is CASSPDLTGTNEKLFF. CDR3 bases: TGTGCCAGCAGCCCGGATTTGACAGGGACTAATGAAAAACTGTTTTTT.

This clonotype was seen a single time. The V and J genes are TRBV3-1 and TRBJ2-1; 7 bases align to TRBD2. Germline lookup yields CDR1 LGHDT and CDR2 YNNKEL (reference sequence). J was trimmed by 6 bases and V by 6 bases; bases with no gene match: 11. The CDR3 length is 15 residues. The CDR3 is CASSGGEGHFNEQFF. In DNA, the CDR3 is TGTGCCAGCAGTGGCGGGGAGGGCCATTTCAATGAGCAGTTCTTC.

This rearrangement joins TRBV19 to TRBJ1-1; weak D call: TRBD1 (5 bases). Per the germline V gene, CDR1 is LNHDA and CDR2 is SQIVND (reference sequence). The CDR3 extends over 15 amino acids. Trimming took off 5 bases at V and 5 bases at J, with 18 bases between the two ends. CDR3 in amino acids: CASSLVGGGVTEAFF. The DNA for the CDR3 is TGTGCCAGTAGTCTCGTCGGGGGGGGTGTTACTGAAGCTTTCTTT.

The gene calls are TRBV19 and TRBJ2-1, with D possibly TRBD1 on 5 matching bases. Trimming removed 1 base from V and 14 bases from J, with 18 bases in between. The CDR3 has 14 amino acids. Per the germline V gene, CDR1 is LNHDA and CDR2 is SQIVND (reference sequence). Here the CDR3 reads CASSIVPAAREKFF. DNA for the CDR3: TGTGCCAGTAGTATAGTCCCTGCGGCCAGGGAAAAGTTCTTC.

V gene TRBV6-1 combines with J gene TRBJ2-3, with no clear D. The CDR3 runs 14 residues. From germline, CDR1 is MNHNS and CDR2 SASEGT. The germline V and J ends were trimmed by 5 bases and 4 bases, with 13 bases remaining between them. Here the CDR3 reads CASSSRVWADTQYF. CDR3 nucleotide sequence: TGTGCCAGCAGTTCCCGGGTGTGGGCAGATACGCAGTATTTT.

The chain combines TRBV3-1 with TRBJ2-2; 7 nucleotides agree with TRBD2. CDR1 LGHDT and CDR2 YNNKEL come from the germline V gene (reference sequence). V lost 2 bases and J lost 5; bases outside the gene matches: 14. CDR3 length: 18 amino acids. The CDR3 spells CASSQKKRDLRGTGELFF. The CDR3, as DNA: TGTGCCAGCAGCCAAAAAAAGCGGGACCTAAGAGGGACCGGGGAGCTGTTTTTT.

J is TRBJ1-1 and V is TRBV27; D gene unclear. The CDR3 length is 13 residues. V was pared by 6 bases and J by 6 bases, with 14 bases between. Per the germline V gene, CDR1 is MNHEY and CDR2 is SMNVEV (reference sequence). The CDR3 region has the DNA TGTGCCAGCAGGGTCCACTTTAGCGCTGAAGCTTTCTTT. Translated, it gives CASRVHFSAEAFF.

The chain recombines TRBV5-1 with TRBJ1-2, with D hard to call. The CDR3 length is 14 residues. V was clipped by 4 bases and J by 8 bases, with 18 bases between them. Germline CDR1 and CDR2: SGHRS and YFSETQ. The CDR3 sequence is CASSPPTEAGGYTF. The CDR3 nucleotides are TGCGCCAGCAGCCCGCCGACTGAGGCAGGCGGCTACACCTTC.

The V call is TRBV27, the J call TRBJ2-4, with D possibly matching TRBD1 (5 bases). The germline V gene has CDR1 MNHEY and CDR2 SMNVEV (reference sequence). The V end lost 2 bases, the J end lost 1 base, and 12 bases lay between the germline ends. CDR3 size: 16 residues. CDR3 sequence: CASSLIGAGAKNIQYF. The DNA for the CDR3 is TGTGCCAGCAGTTTAATCGGAGCAGGGGCCAAAAACATTCAGTACTTC.

The chain combines TRBV3-1 with TRBJ1-2; 7 nucleotides match TRBD1. J was trimmed by 0 bases and V by 4 bases; bases with no gene match: 20. CDR1 LGHDT and CDR2 YNNKEL come from the germline V gene (reference sequence). The CDR3 length is 20 residues. CDR3 in DNA: TGTGCCAGCAGCCCGAAACAAGGTAGGGGGCTGCGCGTTCCTAACTATGGCTACACCTTC. Translated, it gives CASSPKQGRGLRVPNYGYTF.

The table lists this clonotype with a few counts. The chain uses TRBV7-9 and TRBJ1-1; D unresolved. CDR3 length: 13 residues. Trimming pared 4 bases from V and 9 bases from J, leaving 15 bases between. Germline V gives CDR1 SEHNR, CDR2 FQNEAQ (reference sequence). DNA of the CDR3: TGTGCCAGCAGCTCAAGTTACACCCAAAAAGCTTTCTTT. It codes for CASSSSYTQKAFF.

This clonotype was seen a single time. This chain links TRBV19 with TRBJ2-1; D gene uncertain. Germline V gene data show CDR1 as LNHDA and CDR2 as SQIVND (reference sequence). The CDR3 loop spans 16 amino acids. Trimming stripped 3 bases from V and 1 base from J, with 13 bases between. CDR3 sequence: CASSIYPIGSYNEQFF. For the CDR3, the DNA is TGTGCCAGTAGTATCTATCCAATTGGGTCCTACAATGAGCAGTTCTTC.

This chain links TRBV13 with TRBJ2-7, with 10 bases matching TRBD1. Germline V gene data show CDR1 as PRHDT and CDR2 as FYEKMQ (reference sequence). This CDR3 is built from 16 residues. The J segment lost 6 bases and the V segment lost 4 bases, leaving 12 bases of the junction unmatched. The CDR3 is CASSSSGGQGSSEQYF. The CDR3 DNA is TGTGCCAGCAGCTCCTCGGGGGGACAGGGGTCTTCCGAGCAGTACTTC.

This clonotype was counted between two and nine times. This sequence joins TRBV7-2 and TRBJ2-1; D tentatively fits TRBD1 or TRBD2 (6 bases each). The CDR3 is made up of 15 amino acids. In germline, CDR1 is SGHTA, CDR2 FQGNSA. Trimming took 6 bases from V and 7 from J, leaving 19 bases between them. The DNA of the CDR3 is TGTGCCAGCAGGCTGGAGGGGGGTTTTGGGAATGAGCAGTTCTTC. This translates into CASRLEGGFGNEQFF.